This TCR beta chain was documented in a study of blood T cell repertoires in COVID-19. Study in general: Sample material is recorded as cDNA or gDNA derived from T cells, B-cell-depleted T cells, or PBMCs.

V gave up 3 bases and J gave up 0 bases, with 6 bases separating them. CDR1 and CDR2 from the germline V gene are LNHNV and YYDKDF (reference sequence). This CDR3 is built from 15 residues. Of note for this clone: Other DNA sequences in the same sample also yield this CDR3.

Here immunoSEQ multiplex PCR was the method, and the copy in TCRdb shows in-frame clones only, minus some. The sample lists around 190,000 clones; around 83% were seen once. V and J are TRBV15 and TRBJ2-6, with D unresolved. The sample was peripheral blood. The clonotype comes from a human donor in a cohort sampled during active COVID-19. The CDR3 sequence is CATSRPSSGANVLTF. DNA for the CDR3: TGTGCCACCAGCAGGCCTAGCTCTGGGGCCAACGTCCTGACTTTC. The complete variable domain, with remaining parts taken from reference TRBV15 and TRBJ2-6, reads DAMVIQNPRYQVTQFGKPVTLSCSQTLNHNVMYWYQQKSSQAPKLLFHYYDKDFNNEADTPDNFQSRRPNTSFCFLDIRSPGLGDTAMYLCATSRPSSGANVLTFGAGSRLTVL.